This passage covers 28 T cell receptor beta chains from one sample sequenced in a study of human T cells and chemical hapten exposure (dated by TCRdb to about 2021). Interpreted using the paper, the time point label stands for: pre-sensitization, week 0. The sample's treatment or condition label, in plain terms: therapeutic diphenylcyclopropenone sensitization with weekly scalp DPC. Library creation used RACE. TCRdb shows the sequencer as NextSeq 500. TCRdb's own reprocessing of the public reads used fastp at Q25 and MiXCR and kept productive beta chains. Rows merge per CDR3 protein into single entries with the most common DNA and genes. The sample table records roughly 100,000 distinct CDR3 sequences; 9.6% of these occur just once. Around 3.6% of the sample is held by the ten biggest clonotypes. Here the sequenced sample was whole blood, taken in connection with sensitization to the hapten diphenylcyclopropenone (DPC). These receptors were taken from a woman aged 35 to 49 with alopecia areata. Some clones in this sample may be carry-over from other donors' samples.

Details on this clonotype: A much more abundant neighbour one base away suggests this may be a read error. This chain joins TRBV7-2 and TRBJ2-1; D might be TRBD1 (5 bases). The CDR3 totals 12 residues. Germline V gene sequence: CDR1 SGHTA, CDR2 FQGNSA. CDR3 amino acids: CASSPRAHEQLF. The CDR3 DNA sequence: TGTGCCAGCAGCCCCAGGGCGCATGAGCAGCTCTTC.

This clonotype was observed at least ten times. The chain joins TRBV14 to TRBJ2-3, with TRBD2 as a possible D gene (6 bases). Germline CDR1 reads SGHDN; CDR2 reads FVKESK. This CDR3 contains 14 residues. Trimming stripped 3 bases from V and 2 bases from J, with 9 bases between. The CDR3 loop is CASSQAGTTDTQYF. In DNA form, the CDR3 reads TGTGCCAGCAGCCAGGCGGGGACCACAGATACGCAGTATTTT.

This clonotype was detected ten times or more. The gene calls are TRBV11-2 and TRBJ1-2, with unresolved D. Trimming left V 4 bases short and J 4 bases short, with 16 bases between. The CDR3 runs to 15 residues. Germline CDR1 is SGHAT and CDR2 is FQNNGV. The CDR3 nucleotides are TGTGCCAGCAGCTCGCGAGGCGGCGCATTCTATGGCTACACCTTC. Protein product: CASSSRGGAFYGYTF.

This clonotype was detected many times. The chain couples TRBV29-1 to TRBJ1-2; the D gene is possibly TRBD1 (5 bases). The CDR3 loop spans 13 amino acids. Germline CDR1 is SQVTM and CDR2 is ANQGSEA. V gave up 2 bases and J gave up 7 bases, with 14 bases separating them. CDR3 residues: CSVERRDQSGYTF. The DNA for the CDR3 is TGCAGCGTTGAACGGCGGGACCAATCTGGCTACACCTTC.

V usage is TRBV20-1 and J usage is TRBJ2-3; TRBD2 matches at 10 bases. The CDR3 runs to 15 residues. Unmatched junction bases numbered 5, after V lost 3 bases and J lost 2 bases. Looked up from germline, CDR1 is DFQATT and CDR2 is SNEGSKA (reference sequence). The CDR3 loop reads CSASLAGAYTDTQYF. The CDR3 region has the DNA TGCAGTGCTAGTCTAGCGGGGGCCTACACAGATACGCAGTATTTT.

A single count supports this clonotype. Given a much more abundant clone one base away, this may be a read error. This is likely a read error, given that the CDR3 carries no conserved phenylalanine or tryptophan at its end. This chain joins TRBV7-9 and TRBJ2-3; 8 nucleotides match TRBD2. The CDR3 runs 14 residues. V gave up 7 bases and J gave up 0 bases; unmatched junction bases: 3. Per germline, CDR1 SEHNR and CDR2 FQNEAQ (reference sequence). The CDR3 loop reads CASTRGASTDTQYL. DNA of the CDR3: TGTGCCAGCACGCGGGGGGCGAGCACAGATACGCAGTATTTA.

Many counts were recorded for this clonotype. The chain uses TRBV20-1 and TRBJ1-1; 10 bases agree with TRBD1. This CDR3 is built from 16 residues. V shed 5 bases, J shed 5 bases, and the junction held 14 bases outside the gene matches. Germline CDR1 reads DFQATT; CDR2 reads SNEGSKA (reference sequence). This CDR3 reads CSADKGRQGAGTEAFF. The CDR3 nucleotides are TGCAGTGCTGACAAAGGCAGACAGGGGGCTGGTACTGAAGCTTTCTTT.

This clonotype was recorded many times. This chain uses TRBV7-3 with TRBJ2-2, with a tentative D call TRBD2 (6 bases). The CDR3 extends over 16 amino acids. The V end lost 4 bases, the J end lost 1 base, and 13 bases lay between the germline ends. CDR1 and CDR2 from the germline V gene are SGHTA and FQGTGA. CDR3 nucleotides: TGTGCCAGCAGCTCCCACGGGACTCTGAACACCGGGGAGCTGTTTTTT. Encoded protein: CASSSHGTLNTGELFF.

Note on this clonotype: A read error may explain this, as a much larger clone is one base away. This rearrangement joins TRBV20-1 to TRBJ2-7, with a tentative D call TRBD1 (5 bases). Germline values: CDR1 DFQATT, CDR2 SNEGSKA (reference sequence). There are 12 residues in the CDR3. The CDR3 region has the DNA TGCACCATCAAGGGGTCTTTATACGAGCAGTACTTC. Its translation: CTIKGSLYEQYF.

Remarks on this clonotype: This may come from a read error, since a much larger clone is one base off. The V and J genes are TRBV10-3 and TRBJ2-3; no clear D. CDR3 length: 12 residues. Germline-derived CDR1 and CDR2 are ENHRY and SYGVKD. CDR3 residues: CAISEVVDTRYF. The CDR3 bases are TGTGCCATCAGTGAAGTGGTAGATACGCGGTATTTT.

The chain carries TRBV18 and TRBJ1-3, with D hard to call. The CDR3 is 16 residues long. Germline-derived CDR1 and CDR2 are KGHSH and LQKENI. Between the trimmed V and J ends, which lost 1 base and 4 bases, there was a span of 14 bases. CDR3 DNA: TGTGCCAGCTCACCACAGGGAGCCCTTGACGGAAACACCATATATTTT. Its protein product is CASSPQGALDGNTIYF.

The gene calls are TRBV28 and TRBJ2-3; TRBD1 matches 7 bases. In germline, CDR1 is MDHEN, CDR2 SYDVKM. V shed 1 base, J shed 2 bases, and the junction held 6 bases outside the gene matches. The CDR3 runs 16 residues. CDR3 nucleotides: TGTGCCAGCAGTTTATATGGGACAGTTTACACAGATACGCAGTATTTT. It specifies CASSLYGTVYTDTQYF.

The table lists this clonotype with many counts. The chain combines TRBV28 with TRBJ1-5; D perhaps matches TRBD1 (5 bases). The CDR3 is 14 residues long. Trimming pared 3 bases from V and 7 bases from J, leaving 13 bases between. Per germline, CDR1 MDHEN and CDR2 SYDVKM. The CDR3 bases are TGTGCCAGCAGTTTCCGTTCGGGGGACCAGCCCCAGCATTTT. It codes for CASSFRSGDQPQHF. The full variable domain, with the rest looked up from reference TRBV28 and TRBJ1-5, is DVKVTQSSRYLVKRTGEKVFLECVQDMDHENMFWYRQDPGLGLRLIYFSYDVKMKEKGDIPEGYSVSREKKERFSLILESASTNQTSMYLCASSFRSGDQPQHFGDGTRLSIL.

The chain couples TRBV11-2 to TRBJ1-2; 11 nucleotides match TRBD1. V dropped 10 bases and J dropped 6; count of bases not matched to a gene: 13. CDR3 size: 15 residues. CDR1 is SGHAT and CDR2 is FQNNGV in the germline V gene. The CDR3 DNA reads TGTGCCACCTATAGGTTATCGGACAGGGGGCATGGCTACACCTTC. Encoded protein: CATYRLSDRGHGYTF.

This clonotype was counted many times. The chain employs TRBV5-1 and TRBJ1-2, with 7 bases matching TRBD1. V gave up 4 bases and J gave up 2 bases; unmatched junction bases: 5. CDR1 and CDR2 (germline): SGHRS, YFSETQ. The CDR3 is made up of 14 amino acids. The CDR3 sequence: CASSLGTANYGYTF. As DNA, the CDR3 is TGCGCCAGCAGCCTAGGGACAGCCAACTATGGCTACACCTTC. Supplemented by reference TRBV5-1 and TRBJ1-2, the full variable domain reads KAGVTQTPRYLIKTRGQQVTLSCSPISGHRSVSWYQQTPGQGLQFLFEYFSETQRNKGNFPGRFSGRQFSNSRSEMNVSTLELGDSALYLCASSLGTANYGYTFGSGTRLTVV.

This clonotype was detected only a few times. The rearrangement joins TRBV2 to TRBJ2-3; the match to TRBD2 covers 9 bases. Germline lookup yields CDR1 SNHLY and CDR2 FYNNEI. The CDR3 contains 16 residues. V was pared by 4 bases and J by 2 bases, with 7 bases of the junction left unmatched. The CDR3 protein is CASSGEAGGPTDTQYF. CDR3 DNA sequence: TGTGCCAGCAGTGGGGAAGCGGGGGGACCCACAGATACGCAGTATTTT.

This clonotype was detected ten times or more. The rearrangement joins TRBV4-1 to TRBJ2-2; D possibly corresponds to TRBD1 (5 bases). The germline V gene encodes CDR1 MGHRA and CDR2 YSYEKL. CDR3 length equals 16 residues. V lost 2 bases to trimming and J lost 4 bases, with 14 bases between them. The CDR3 DNA reads TGCGCCAGCAGCCAATGGCCCGGACACTCCACCGGGGAGCTGTTTTTT. Translating it yields CASSQWPGHSTGELFF.

This clonotype has ten or more counts. The V gene is TRBV3-1, the J gene TRBJ2-1; D is ambiguous. Looked up from germline, CDR1 is LGHDT and CDR2 is YNNKEL (reference sequence). V lost 2 bases and J 3 bases, leaving 2 bases between the germline ends. CDR3 length: 12 amino acids. The CDR3 reads CASSQNYNEQFF. CDR3 nucleotide sequence: TGTGCCAGCAGCCAAAACTACAATGAGCAGTTCTTC.

CDR3 protein: CASSSRPIAGGLTDTQYF. In DNA form, the CDR3 reads TGTGCCAGCAGCTCCAGACCAATAGCGGGGGGACTCACAGATACGCAGTATTTT. The V call is TRBV9, the J call TRBJ2-3; the match to TRBD2 covers 10 bases. V trimming: 4 bases; J trimming: 2 bases; junction bases outside the gene matches: 13. Germline loops: CDR1 SGDLS, CDR2 YYNGEE. The CDR3 has 18 residues. The full variable domain, with the rest looked up from reference TRBV9 and TRBJ2-3, is DSGVTQTPKHLITATGQRVTLRCSPRSGDLSVYWYQQSLDQGLQFLIQYYNGEERAKGNILERFSAQQFPDLHSELNLSSLELGDSALYFCASSSRPIAGGLTDTQYFGPGTRLTVL.

V and J are TRBV15 and TRBJ2-2; D uncertain. The CDR3 is 18 amino acids. V was shortened by 0 bases and J by 1 base, with 15 bases between the two germline ends. CDR1 is LNHNV and CDR2 is YYDKDF in the germline V gene (reference sequence). The DNA of the CDR3 is TGTGCCACCAGCAGAGATCCCCCTACGGTTGGGAACACCGGGGAGCTGTTTTTT. Translation gives CATSRDPPTVGNTGELFF.

The sample holds many counts of this clonotype. The chain uses TRBV20-1 and TRBJ1-2, with D possibly TRBD1 on 6 matching bases. This CDR3 is 13 amino acids long. V lost 6 bases to trimming and J lost 1 base, with 12 bases between them. The germline V gene encodes CDR1 DFQATT and CDR2 SNEGSKA (reference sequence). As DNA, the CDR3 is TGCAGTGCGCCGGACAGCTTTAACTATGGCTACACCTTC. This translates into CSAPDSFNYGYTF.

This clonotype was found many times. CDR3 loop: CASSYYGINEQFF. The CDR3 DNA reads TGTGCCAGCAGTTACTACGGCATTAATGAGCAGTTCTTC. The chain uses TRBV6-2 or TRBV6-3 and TRBJ2-1; the D is unclear. CDR1 is MNHEY, CDR2 SVGEGT, per germline. The CDR3 is made up of 13 amino acids. Trimming stripped 1 base from V and 7 bases from J, with 8 bases between.

This clonotype was detected many times. This chain connects TRBV5-1 to TRBJ2-6, with D perhaps TRBD2 (5 bases). This CDR3 contains 18 residues. Germline lookup yields CDR1 SGHRS and CDR2 YFSETQ. V lost 0 bases, J lost 0 bases, and 13 bases lay in between. CDR3 loop: CASSLEAVGISGANVLTF. For the CDR3, the DNA is TGCGCCAGCAGCTTGGAAGCGGTCGGAATCTCTGGGGCCAACGTCCTGACTTTC. Full variable domain (outside the CDR3, taken from reference TRBV5-1 and TRBJ2-6): KAGVTQTPRYLIKTRGQQVTLSCSPISGHRSVSWYQQTPGQGLQFLFEYFSETQRNKGNFPGRFSGRQFSNSRSEMNVSTLELGDSALYLCASSLEAVGISGANVLTFGAGSRLTVL.

This chain links TRBV20-1 with TRBJ2-3; TRBD2 agrees at 10 bases. J was trimmed by 4 bases and V by 1 base; bases with no gene match: 5. The CDR3 spans 15 residues. The germline V gene encodes CDR1 DFQATT and CDR2 SNEGSKA (reference sequence). The CDR3 protein is CSARGPSGGSDTQYF. The DNA for the CDR3 is TGCAGTGCTAGAGGGCCTAGCGGGGGATCAGATACGCAGTATTTT.

This clonotype was counted many times. This sequence joins TRBV5-1 and TRBJ1-4, with no clear D. CDR1 is SGHRS and CDR2 is YFSETQ in the germline V gene. The germline V and J ends were trimmed by 4 bases and 7 bases, with 20 bases remaining between them. CDR3 size: 16 residues. CDR3 nucleotide sequence: TGCGCCAGCAGCCATATCTTGTCGGCAAAGGGTGAAAAACTGTTTTTT. It yields the protein CASSHILSAKGEKLFF. Drawing the rest from reference TRBV5-1 and TRBJ1-4, the complete variable domain is KAGVTQTPRYLIKTRGQQVTLSCSPISGHRSVSWYQQTPGQGLQFLFEYFSETQRNKGNFPGRFSGRQFSNSRSEMNVSTLELGDSALYLCASSHILSAKGEKLFFGSGTQLSVL.

The V gene is TRBV11-2, the J gene TRBJ2-3; 15 bases align to TRBD2. Per germline, CDR1 SGHAT and CDR2 FQNNGV. Germline trimming cut 5 bases from V and 1 base from J; bases unmatched to any gene: 7. The CDR3 loop spans 18 amino acids. CDR3 sequence: CASSARTSGGAGTDTQYF. CDR3 DNA: TGTGCCAGCAGCGCCAGGACTAGCGGGGGGGCGGGCACAGATACGCAGTATTTT.

The chain couples TRBV5-1 to TRBJ2-5, with TRBD1 as a possible D gene (7 bases). This CDR3 has 14 residues. Germline CDR1 and CDR2: SGHRS and YFSETQ. V lost 4 bases to trimming and J lost 4 bases, with 14 bases between them. The CDR3 loop is CASSLQGRRETQYF. In DNA form, the CDR3 reads TGCGCCAGCAGCCTACAGGGGAGGAGAGAGACCCAGTACTTC.

The V gene is TRBV3-1, the J gene TRBJ2-5; D is ambiguous. The CDR3 has 12 residues. From germline, CDR1 is LGHDT and CDR2 YNNKEL (reference sequence). V lost 3 bases to trimming and J lost 7 bases, with 9 bases between them. The CDR3 is CASSQGVGTQYF. The CDR3 DNA is TGTGCCAGCAGCCAGGGCGTGGGGACCCAGTACTTC.